This T cell receptor (beta chain) was retrieved from a study of blood T cell repertoires in COVID-19. On the study more broadly: PBMCs, B-cell-depleted T cells, or T cells provided the cDNA or gDNA that made up the material.

Germline V gives CDR1 SGHTA, CDR2 FQGTGA. Trimming cost V 5 bases and J 4 bases; bases outside gene matches: 8. The CDR3 consists of 15 residues. In the original analysis: The authors estimated nucleated cell counts from reference gene primer amplification. Sequenced by immunoSEQ multiplex PCR; TCRdb stores in-frame clones only, minus some. Clone size and V and J calls were adopted from that table, with D and trimming inferred from the DNA. The sample has more than 250,000 clones, 80% to 90% seen once. The sample holds a few counts of this clone. Recovery among Cohort 3 donors was established by two negative PCRs, clearance, or symptom resolution.

J is TRBJ2-5 and V is TRBV7-3; 9 bases match TRBD2. Sequenced input: PBMCs or T cells enriched from blood (not recorded which). This clonotype was obtained from a young man who had recovered from COVID-19. CDR3 DNA sequence: TGTGCCAGCAGCCCTCATAGCGGGGGCGCAGAGACCCAGTACTTC. Its protein is CASSPHSGGAETQYF.